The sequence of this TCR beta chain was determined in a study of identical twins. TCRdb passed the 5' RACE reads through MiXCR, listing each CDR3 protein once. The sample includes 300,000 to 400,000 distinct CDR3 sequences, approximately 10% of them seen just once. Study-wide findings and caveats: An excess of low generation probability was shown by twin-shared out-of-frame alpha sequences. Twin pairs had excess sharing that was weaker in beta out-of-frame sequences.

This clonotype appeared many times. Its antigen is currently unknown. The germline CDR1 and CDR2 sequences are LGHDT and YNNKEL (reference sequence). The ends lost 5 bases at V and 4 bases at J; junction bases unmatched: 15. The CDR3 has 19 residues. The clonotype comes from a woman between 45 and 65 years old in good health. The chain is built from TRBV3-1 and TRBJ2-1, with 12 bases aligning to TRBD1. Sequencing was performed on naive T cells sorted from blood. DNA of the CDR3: TGTGCCAGCAGCAAGGTGGGGACAGGGGGCCCCAGCCTATACAATGAGCAGTTCTTC. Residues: CASSKVGTGGPSLYNEQFF.